The clone carrying this T cell receptor (beta chain) occurred a few times. Its antigen is not known. The sample is drawn from a study of post-analysis software for immune sequencing data. Study-wide context: Courses of disease covered relapsing-remitting, secondary progressive and progressive-relapsing multiple sclerosis. Study results and limitations: There was significantly lower normalized Chao1 diversity in multiple sclerosis patients than in controls. Samples made in the same batch grouped tightly together by F measure. A handful of TRBV segments (TRBV5-6, TRBV5-1 and TRBV20-1 among them) occurred more frequently in patients than in controls.

Trimming removed 4 bases from V and 4 bases from J; junction bases left unmatched: 8. Per the germline V gene, CDR1 is SGHTA and CDR2 is FQGNSA. The CDR3 loop spans 15 amino acids. Prepared TCR beta cDNA libraries contained unique molecular identifiers. The authors obtained roughly 550,000 cDNA molecules from around 0.96 to 9.9 million T cells. One entry per CDR3 protein, called by TCRdb with MiXCR from the PCR reads. The sample holds approximately 730,000 distinct CDR3 sequences, about 43% seen once. V gene TRBV7-2 combines with J gene TRBJ2-5, with TRBD2 matching over 8 bases. The receptor's source is a girl aged 5-17 years with multiple sclerosis. The sequenced sample was blood. CDR3 nucleotides: TGTGCCAGCAGCTCGGGGGGACTAGGAGGAGAGACCCAGTACTTC. This gives the protein CASSSGGLGGETQYF.